The 25 T cell receptor beta chains below were found in one sample sequenced in a study of beta chain features in type 1 diabetes. Study-wide findings and caveats: The study found moderately but significantly shorter TCRB CDR3s in all four CD4+ subsets of Type 1 diabetes patients.

Reverse transcription of all isolated RNA meant that expressed TCRB transcripts were sequenced. Sequencing was performed with immunoSEQ multiplex PCR; in TCRdb, only in-frame clones are kept and a portion is missing. The sample has 250,000 or so clones, about 14% seen once. Their antigen targets remain unknown. Sequencing was done on a sample of naive CD4+ T cells from blood. The receptors derive from a man aged 25-45 years with type 1 diabetes.

The table lists this clone with a few counts. This chain links TRBV2 with TRBJ2-3, with 12 bases fitting TRBD1. This CDR3 spans 14 amino acids. Germline CDR1 reads SNHLY; CDR2 reads FYNNEI. The V segment lost 10 bases and the J segment 6 bases; nucleotides outside the gene matches: 8. CDR3 nucleotides: TGTGCCATCACCCCGGGACAGGGGGCTGATACGCAGTATTTT. This translates into CAITPGQGADTQYF.

There are a few counts of this clone. V gene TRBV5-8 combines with J gene TRBJ1-6, with TRBD1 identical over 8 bases. Germline CDR1 is SGHTS and CDR2 is YDEGEE. This CDR3 region has 15 residues. The trim removed 4 bases at V and 9 bases at J, leaving 9 bases unmatched. CDR3 coding DNA: TGTGCCAGCAGCAACGGACAGGGACGACTTTCACCCCTCCACTTT. It codes for CASSNGQGRLSPLHF.

The chain recombines TRBV2 with TRBJ1-1; D is undetermined. From germline, CDR1 is SNHLY and CDR2 FYNNEI. Trimming took off 0 bases at V and 2 bases at J, with 4 bases between the two ends. The CDR3 length is 13 residues. CDR3: CASSEAANTEAFF. The CDR3 DNA follows: TGTGCCAGCAGTGAAGCGGCCAACACTGAAGCTTTCTTT.

The chain has TRBV10-3 and TRBJ2-7; no reliable D call. V was trimmed by 0 bases and J by 6 bases, leaving 9 bases between them. The CDR3 runs to 13 residues. Germline V gene sequence: CDR1 ENHRY, CDR2 SYGVKD. CDR3 region: CAISESGGPEQYF. DNA for the CDR3: TGTGCCATCAGTGAGTCGGGTGGGCCCGAGCAGTACTTC.

The sample holds a few counts of this clone. The chain employs TRBV6-5 and TRBJ2-4, with 9 bases identical to TRBD1. Trimming took 5 bases from V and 8 from J; bases not matched to a gene: 4. The CDR3 is 13 residues long. Germline assignment: CDR1 MNHEY and CDR2 SVGAGI. DNA for the CDR3: TGTGCCAGCAGTCGGACAGGGGTTGACATTCAGTACTTC. Amino acids: CASSRTGVDIQYF.

This clone occurred a few times. The J gene is TRBJ2-1, the V gene TRBV11-2, with 9 bases lining up with TRBD2. Germline V lookup: CDR1 SGHAT, CDR2 FQNNGV. V shed 5 bases and J 6 bases; nucleotides not matched to a gene: 11. This CDR3 has 16 amino acids. The CDR3 loop is CASSHPGTSSSNEQFF. In DNA, the CDR3 is TGTGCCAGCAGCCACCCCGGGACTAGCTCATCCAATGAGCAGTTCTTC.

This chain connects TRBV2 to TRBJ2-3; 7 nucleotides match TRBD1. Germline assignment: CDR1 SNHLY and CDR2 FYNNEI. With 4 bases clipped from V and 1 base from J, the junction kept 2 bases outside the gene matches. This CDR3 spans 14 amino acids. The CDR3 reads CASSVTGGTDTQYF. The DNA of the CDR3 is TGTGCCAGCAGTGTAACAGGGGGCACAGATACGCAGTATTTT.

The J gene is TRBJ1-2, the V gene TRBV6-6; the D is unclear. This CDR3 spans 15 amino acids. With 0 bases removed from V and 2 bases from J, the gap between germline ends came to 10 bases. Germline assignment: CDR1 MNHNY and CDR2 SVGAGI (reference sequence). CDR3 sequence reads: CASSYSAGENYGYTF. DNA for the CDR3: TGTGCCAGCAGTTACTCGGCAGGCGAGAACTATGGCTACACCTTC.

This clone was seen a handful of times. J is TRBJ1-1 and V is TRBV13; 10 nucleotides align to TRBD1. V dropped 5 bases and J dropped 6; count of bases not matched to a gene: 9. Germline assignment: CDR1 PRHDT and CDR2 FYEKMQ (reference sequence). The CDR3 extends over 15 amino acids. The CDR3 here is CASSLPGQGMPEAFF. As DNA, the CDR3 is TGTGCCAGCAGCCTCCCGGGACAGGGGATGCCTGAAGCTTTCTTT.

The rearrangement uses TRBV10-3 and TRBJ2-7; D ambiguous. There are 14 residues in the CDR3. Trimming left V 0 bases short and J 2 bases short, with 8 bases between. Germline lookup yields CDR1 ENHRY and CDR2 SYGVKD. CDR3 protein: CAISESTDPYEQYF. The CDR3 nucleotides are TGTGCCATCAGTGAGTCTACAGACCCCTACGAGCAGTACTTC.

This CDR3 reads CASSPRDRSYNEQFF. In DNA form, the CDR3 reads TGTGCCAGCAGCCCCCGGGACAGATCCTACAATGAGCAGTTCTTC. The chain links TRBV7-9 to TRBJ2-1; 7 bases map to TRBD1. The V gene end was trimmed by 5 bases and the J gene end by 1 base; junction bases not matched to a gene: 5. The V gene's germline CDR1 is SEHNR and CDR2 FQNEAQ (reference sequence). The CDR3 sequence is 15 residues long.

The chain links TRBV25-1 to TRBJ2-5, with 11 bases aligning to TRBD2. Germline CDR1 and CDR2: MGHDK and SYGVNS. Losses at the gene ends were 6 bases for V and 9 bases for J; bases not matched to a gene: 6. CDR3 length: 13 amino acids. The CDR3 DNA reads as TGTGCCAGCAGGGGGGCGGGACTAGCGGCCCAGTACTTC. Its protein is CASRGAGLAAQYF.

This clone has a handful of counts. This chain joins TRBV28 and TRBJ2-1, with a tentative D call TRBD2 (6 bases). V was clipped by 7 bases and J by 9 bases, with 22 bases between them. The CDR3 totals 15 residues. Germline V CDR1 and CDR2: MDHEN, SYDVKM. In DNA form, the CDR3 reads TGTGCCAGCAAGTCCCCGGGACTCGGGCAGGGTGAGCAGTTCTTC. It yields the protein CASKSPGLGQGEQFF.

This chain connects TRBV5-1 to TRBJ2-3; TRBD2 aligns across 13 bases. Germline loops: CDR1 SGHRS, CDR2 YFSETQ. Trimming cost V 2 bases and J 3 bases; bases outside gene matches: 3. CDR3 length: 16 amino acids. The CDR3 region has the DNA TGCGCCAGCAGCTTTTGGGGACTAGCGGGAACAGATACGCAGTATTTT. Translated, it gives CASSFWGLAGTDTQYF.

This chain joins TRBV6-5 and TRBJ1-5; TRBD1 matches at 7 bases. V was clipped by 8 bases and J by 11 bases; unmatched bases: 15. The germline gives CDR1 MNHEY, CDR2 SVGAGI. The CDR3 contains 14 residues. The CDR3 DNA sequence: TGTGCCAGCGCCCTCGAGGACAGGCCTATTACCCAGCATTTT. Amino acid sequence: CASALEDRPITQHF.

In its sample, this clone was seen a few times. The CDR3 sequence: CASSFGGTYEQYF. DNA for the CDR3: TGTGCCAGCAGTTTCGGGGGGACCTACGAGCAGTACTTC. The genes are TRBV7-2 and TRBJ2-7, with 7 bases fitting TRBD2. The CDR3 totals 13 residues. Germline values: CDR1 SGHTA, CDR2 FQGNSA. V shed 6 bases, J shed 2 bases, and the junction held 4 bases outside the gene matches.

This clone showed up just a few times. This CDR3 is CASSQTGTVNTEAFF. As DNA, the CDR3 is TGCGCCAGCAGCCAGACCGGGACAGTGAACACTGAAGCTTTCTTT. The chain links TRBV5-1 to TRBJ1-1; 7 bases line up with TRBD1. CDR1 is SGHRS, CDR2 YFSETQ, per germline. Trimming took 4 bases from V and 0 from J; bases not matched to a gene: 6. The CDR3 extends over 15 amino acids.

Details on this clone: Other DNA sequences in the sample encode the same CDR3. The chain links TRBV18 to TRBJ2-7, with TRBD2 as a possible D gene (6 bases). From germline, CDR1 is KGHSH and CDR2 LQKENI. Trimming pared 3 bases from V and 3 bases from J, leaving 12 bases between. This CDR3 spans 14 amino acids. For the CDR3, the DNA is TGTGCCAGCTCACCCGGGACTGGCGGCTACGAGCAGTACTTC. This sequence encodes CASSPGTGGYEQYF. Full variable domain (outside the CDR3, taken from reference TRBV18 and TRBJ2-7): NAGVMQNPRHLVRRRGQEARLRCSPMKGHSHVYWYRQLPEEGLKFMVYLQKENIIDESGMPKERFSAEFPKEGPSILRIQQVVRGDSAAYFCASSPGTGGYEQYFGPGTRLTVT.

The chain is built from TRBV7-9 and TRBJ2-3, with 13 bases that match TRBD2. The V gene's germline CDR1 is SEHNR and CDR2 FQNEAQ (reference sequence). V lost 1 base and J lost 4; bases outside the gene matches: 8. There are 18 residues in the CDR3. Here the CDR3 DNA reads TGTGCCAGCAGCTTAGTCCCTGGACTAGCGGGAGTAGCAGATACGCAGTATTTT. It is translated as CASSLVPGLAGVADTQYF.

CDR3 sequence reads: CASSPGEDYGYTF. CDR3 nucleotide sequence: TGTGCCAGCAGTCCGGGGGAGGACTATGGCTACACCTTC. The chain is built from TRBV6-6 and TRBJ1-2; possibly TRBD1 for D (5 bases). V dropped 5 bases and J dropped 3 bases, with 10 bases sitting between them. The CDR3 sequence is 13 residues long. Per the germline V gene, CDR1 is MNHNY and CDR2 is SVGAGI (reference sequence).

The V call is TRBV19, the J call TRBJ2-5, with TRBD2 matching over 9 bases. The CDR3 has 15 amino acids. The V segment lost 3 bases and the J segment 2 bases; nucleotides outside the gene matches: 4. CDR1 and CDR2 from the germline V gene are LNHDA and SQIVND (reference sequence). The CDR3, as DNA: TGTGCCAGTAGTATGTCTAGCGGGGAACAAGAGACCCAGTACTTC. Protein sequence: CASSMSSGEQETQYF.

The chain's CDR3 is CAWSVREQYF. Here the CDR3 DNA reads TGTGCCTGGAGTGTACGGGAGCAGTACTTC. The chain joins TRBV30 to TRBJ2-7; D unresolved. Germline V lookup: CDR1 GTSNPN, CDR2 SVGIG (reference sequence). V shed 0 bases and J shed 7 bases, with 4 bases lying between them. This CDR3 contains 10 residues.

Comment on this clone: Compared with germline, one end of the junction differs, possibly owing to a read error. V usage is TRBV7-7 and J usage is TRBJ2-5, with D perhaps TRBD2 (5 bases). This CDR3 comprises 13 residues. Germline V lookup: CDR1 SSHAT, CDR2 FNYEAQ (reference sequence). Written as DNA, the CDR3 is TGTGCTAGCAGCTTAATCGGGGTGGAGACCCAGTACTTC. Amino acid sequence: CASSLIGVETQYF.

In this sample, this clone turned up a few times. The J gene is TRBJ2-2, the V gene TRBV4-2; D perhaps matches TRBD2 (5 bases). The germline gives CDR1 LGHNA, CDR2 YNFKEQ. Trimming removed 1 base at V and 3 bases at J, with 9 bases between. This CDR3 has 15 residues. CDR3 loop: CASSQGLADTGELFF. The DNA of the CDR3 is TGTGCCAGCAGCCAAGGGCTAGCTGACACCGGGGAGCTGTTTTTT.

The J gene is TRBJ2-6, the V gene TRBV5-1; no reliable D call. The CDR3 covers 15 residues. Germline values: CDR1 SGHRS, CDR2 YFSETQ. V was trimmed by 2 bases and J by 3 bases, leaving 9 bases between them. In DNA form, the CDR3 reads TGCGCCAGCAGCTTCTCGACAATTGGGGCCAACGTCCTGACTTTC. Translated: CASSFSTIGANVLTF.